This TCR beta chain appears in the sequencing data of a study of T cell changes during pregnancy in multiple sclerosis. CDR3 length: 12 residues. Germline V gene sequence: CDR1 SGHRS, CDR2 YFSETQ. J lost 8 bases, V lost 4 bases, and 4 bases had no gene match. This clone was recorded only once. The table came from immunoSEQ multiplex PCR; TCRdb's copy has only in-frame clones and leaves some out. The sample has roughly 40,000 clones, 90% seen once. This TCR derives from a female donor in good health, enrolled as a control in a pregnancy study. The sequencing used CD4+ T cells from peripheral blood mononuclear cells, collected in the first trimester of pregnancy. V is TRBV5-1 and J is TRBJ1-1, with 8 bases fitting TRBD1. CDR3 nucleotide sequence: TGCGCCAGCAGCCGGACAGGGTTCGAAGCTTTCTTT. Translated: CASSRTGFEAFF.